This paragraph reports one T cell receptor (beta chain). One base away lies a much larger clone, so this may be a sequencing read error. The record originates from a study of blood T cells in healthy people across ages. V was cut by 10 bases and J by 8 bases, with 14 bases left in between. The CDR3 runs to 11 residues. Using a J-beta primer mix together with a sample-barcoded 5' primer, a second PCR was run for roughly 7 to 11 cycles. TCRdb reprocessed the 5' RACE reads via MiXCR and lists one record per CDR3 protein. The sample includes 650,000 to 1,000,000 distinct CDR3 sequences, approximately 35% of them seen just once.

This receptor was taken from a man between 18 and 35 years old in good health. The sequenced sample consisted of blood. The V and J genes are TRBV12-3 or TRBV12-4 and TRBJ1-2; D is ambiguous. The CDR3 here is CAITPGNGYTF. In nucleotides, the CDR3 is TGTGCCATCACCCCGGGGAACGGCTACACCTTC.